This entry lists 19 T cell receptor beta chains sequenced from one sample in a study of identifying expanded T cells in peripheral blood. Using immunoSEQ multiplex PCR, the repertoire was profiled, and TCRdb retains in-frame clones only, with some absent. Found here are over 85,000 clones, roughly 81% of them singletons; the top ten hold 3.5% to 5.5%. Sequenced: blood. The receptor source for this set is a person between 18 and 75 years old in good health.

This clone was seen ten or more times. This sequence joins TRBV6-6 and TRBJ1-2, with unresolved D. This CDR3 comprises 13 residues. The V end lost 5 bases, the J end lost 0 bases, and 7 bases lay between the germline ends. Germline loops: CDR1 MNHNY, CDR2 SVGAGI (reference sequence). CDR3 amino acids: CASSPGPNYGYTF. Written as DNA, the CDR3 is TGTGCCAGCAGTCCCGGCCCTAACTATGGCTACACCTTC.

CDR3 in amino acids: CASSPDRAYNSPLHF. CDR3 sequence (DNA): TGTGCCAGCAGTCCGGACAGGGCTTATAATTCACCCCTCCACTTT. The rearrangement joins TRBV6-5 to TRBJ1-6; 8 bases are shared with TRBD1. Losses at the gene ends were 5 bases for V and 4 bases for J; bases not matched to a gene: 4. Germline values: CDR1 MNHEY, CDR2 SVGAGI. The CDR3 loop spans 15 amino acids.

The gene calls are TRBV7-2 and TRBJ2-1, with D perhaps matching TRBD1 or TRBD2 (5 bases each). The CDR3 loop spans 13 amino acids. V dropped 4 bases and J dropped 9 bases, with 13 bases sitting between them. The germline CDR1 and CDR2 sequences are SGHTA and FQGNSA. The CDR3 nucleotides are TGTGCCAGCAGCTCAGGGCGGGCAGTTGAGCAGTTCTTC. Protein: CASSSGRAVEQFF.

A few counts support this clone. The chain uses TRBV6-5 and TRBJ1-1; D uncertain. Germline loops: CDR1 MNHEY, CDR2 SVGAGI. Trimming stripped 8 bases from V and 6 bases from J, with 10 bases between. This CDR3 is built from 11 residues. The CDR3 region is CASGPMAEAFF. The CDR3 DNA sequence: TGTGCCAGCGGACCAATGGCTGAAGCTTTCTTT.

Concerning this clone itself: Sequence at one end of the junction differs from germline and may be a read error. The V call is TRBV7-7, the J call TRBJ1-2; D is unclear. The length of the CDR3 is 9 residues. CDR1 is SSHAT and CDR2 is FNYEAQ in the germline V gene (reference sequence). CDR3 nucleotide sequence: TGCGCCAGCAGCCAAGGCTACACCTTC. Translation: CASSQGYTF.

The rearrangement links TRBV5-4 to TRBJ2-5, with 11 bases aligning to TRBD1. Germline values: CDR1 SGHNT, CDR2 YYREEE (reference sequence). V trimming: 3 bases; J trimming: 9 bases; junction bases outside the gene matches: 10. The CDR3 has 15 residues. CDR3 sequence: CASSSTRRDRGAQYF. Written as DNA, the CDR3 is TGTGCCAGCAGCTCCACCCGACGGGACAGGGGGGCCCAGTACTTC.

The CDR3 DNA follows: TGTGCCAGCAGCATGACTAGCGGGGGGAATGAGCAGTTCTTC. Its protein is CASSMTSGGNEQFF. The chain combines TRBV7-2 with TRBJ2-1; 13 nucleotides line up with TRBD2. This CDR3 spans 14 amino acids. With V trimmed by 5 bases and J by 7 bases, 2 bases remained unmatched. CDR1 is SGHTA and CDR2 is FQGNSA in the germline V gene.

V gene TRBV7-9 combines with J gene TRBJ1-2; D is unclear. V lost 4 bases and J lost 7, with 16 bases in between. In germline, CDR1 is SEHNR, CDR2 FQNEAQ (reference sequence). There are 14 residues in the CDR3. DNA of the CDR3: TGTGCCAGCAGCTCCGCGACCCGTCGGCGTGGCTACACCTTC. It yields the protein CASSSATRRRGYTF.

V usage is TRBV20-1 and J usage is TRBJ1-1; D unresolved. CDR3 length: 11 amino acids. Germline V gene data show CDR1 as DFQATT and CDR2 as SNEGSKA (reference sequence). Deletions cut 4 bases from V and 1 base from J, with 4 bases between. CDR3 amino acids: CSAKQNTEAFF. CDR3 DNA sequence: TGCAGTGCTAAACAGAACACTGAAGCTTTCTTT.

The chain employs TRBV11-3 and TRBJ2-6, with a weak D call TRBD1 (5 bases). This CDR3 spans 16 amino acids. CDR1 and CDR2 from the germline V gene are SGHNT and YENEEA. The ends were cut back, 1 base at V and 2 bases at J, with 9 bases in the middle. Written as DNA, the CDR3 is TGTGCCAGCAGCTTAGGCAGGGTGGCTGGGGCCAACGTCCTGACTTTC. Amino acid sequence: CASSLGRVAGANVLTF.

The chain joins TRBV7-2 to TRBJ1-3, with D perhaps matching TRBD1 (6 bases). The germline CDR1 and CDR2 sequences are SGHTA and FQGNSA. The CDR3 totals 17 residues. Trimming shortened V by 2 bases and J by 4 bases, and 18 bases separated the two germline ends. Written as DNA, the CDR3 is TGTGCCAGCAGCTTAAGAGCTCGGGGGGGCAGGGGAAACACCATATATTTT. Encoded protein: CASSLRARGGRGNTIYF.

The table lists this clone with a count of one. The J gene is TRBJ2-7, the V gene TRBV5-4; unclear D gene. The CDR3 is 14 residues long. Germline CDR1 is SGHNT and CDR2 is YYREEE (reference sequence). Trimming removed 5 bases at V and 2 bases at J, with 14 bases between. CDR3 in amino acids: CASRGGPGPYEQYF. The DNA of the CDR3 is TGTGCCAGCAGGGGCGGACCCGGACCCTACGAGCAGTACTTC.

The V and J genes are TRBV2 and TRBJ2-2; 7 bases agree with TRBD2. CDR3 length equals 15 residues. J was trimmed by 1 base and V by 8 bases; bases with no gene match: 7. CDR1 is SNHLY, CDR2 FYNNEI, per germline. This chain's CDR3 is CASRRLAVNTGELFF. For the CDR3, the DNA is TGTGCCAGCCGGAGGCTAGCGGTGAACACCGGGGAGCTGTTTTTT.

The V and J genes are TRBV29-1 and TRBJ1-1; D gene ambiguous. The CDR3 is 15 residues long. Germline V lookup: CDR1 SQVTM, CDR2 ANQGSEA. Trimming removed 2 bases from V and 0 bases from J, with 13 bases in between. The CDR3 reads CSVEPVGAMNTEAFF. The CDR3 DNA reads as TGCAGCGTTGAACCGGTGGGCGCGATGAACACTGAAGCTTTCTTT.

The chain recombines TRBV30 with TRBJ1-2, with unresolved D. The germline V and J ends were trimmed by 0 bases and 4 bases, with 15 bases remaining between them. The CDR3 covers 15 residues. Germline V gene sequence: CDR1 GTSNPN, CDR2 SVGIG (reference sequence). The CDR3 spells CAWSVSGKEIYGYTF. The CDR3 region has the DNA TGTGCCTGGAGTGTTTCTGGGAAGGAAATCTATGGCTACACCTTC.

The chain carries TRBV2 and TRBJ1-2; the D gene is possibly TRBD1 (6 bases). V dropped 9 bases and J dropped 4 bases, with 9 bases sitting between them. The V gene's germline CDR1 is SNHLY and CDR2 FYNNEI. This CDR3 has 11 residues. DNA for the CDR3: TGTGCCAGAATGGACAGCTATGGCTACACCTTC. Protein sequence: CARMDSYGYTF.

The rearrangement links TRBV15 to TRBJ1-1; unclear D gene. Between the trimmed V and J ends, which lost 0 bases and 4 bases, there was a span of 12 bases. Germline V lookup: CDR1 LNHNV, CDR2 YYDKDF (reference sequence). The CDR3 covers 15 residues. CDR3 in DNA: TGTGCCACCAGCAGAGATAAAGTTCCCCGCACTGAAGCTTTCTTT. Its protein is CATSRDKVPRTEAFF.

Details on this clone: One end of the junction is discordant with germline, which a read error may explain. V and J are TRBV5-6 and TRBJ1-5; 9 bases line up with TRBD1. Germline CDR1 and CDR2: SGHDT and YYEEEE. This CDR3 is built from 14 residues. DNA for the CDR3: TGTGCCAACAGCGAGGGACAGGGAGATCAGCCCCAGCATTTT. Amino acids: CANSEGQGDQPQHF. Full variable domain (remainder filled in from reference TRBV5-6 and TRBJ1-5): DAGVTQSPTHLIKTRGQQVTLRCSPKSGHDTVSWYQQALGQGPQFIFQYYEEEERQRGNFPDRFSGHQFPNYSSELNVNALLLGDSALYLCANSEGQGDQPQHFGDGTRLSIL.

The genes are TRBV19 and TRBJ2-2; D call uncertain. Germline lookup yields CDR1 LNHDA and CDR2 SQIVND (reference sequence). V lost 3 bases, J lost 7 bases, and 12 bases lay in between. The CDR3 consists of 14 residues. The CDR3: CASSIVGIGGELFF. The CDR3 DNA sequence: TGTGCCAGTAGTATTGTAGGGATCGGCGGGGAGCTGTTTTTT.